This TCR beta chain was recorded in a study of regulatory T cells in long-lasting Graves disease. For the study at large: Persistent Graves' disease required over 5 years of antithyroid drugs and positive TSH receptor antibodies.

This sample's time point: persistent/refractory GD, antithyroid drugs over 5 years with positive TRAb. Following extraction of RNA from PBMCs, that RNA was used to make the TCR library. According to the study, TCR beta libraries were built with iRepertoire HTBI primers and CDR3-region Arm-PCR. In TCRdb, the multiplex PCR reads were re-called with MiXCR into one record per CDR3 protein. The sample shows roughly 400,000 distinct CDR3 sequences, around 20% of them seen only once. CDR1 and CDR2 from the germline V gene are ENHRY and SYGVKD. The V end lost 0 bases, the J end lost 4 bases, and 6 bases lay between the germline ends. The CDR3 spans 13 residues.

The chain is built from TRBV10-3 and TRBJ1-2; D remains unclear. The sample in question was peripheral blood mononuclear cells (PBMCs), obtained when the disease was refractory, from a patient treated with antithyroid drugs. This TCR was recovered from a female donor with Graves disease. CDR3 bases: TGTGCCATCAGTGAGTCAGAACTCTATGGCTACACCTTC. As protein: CAISESELYGYTF.